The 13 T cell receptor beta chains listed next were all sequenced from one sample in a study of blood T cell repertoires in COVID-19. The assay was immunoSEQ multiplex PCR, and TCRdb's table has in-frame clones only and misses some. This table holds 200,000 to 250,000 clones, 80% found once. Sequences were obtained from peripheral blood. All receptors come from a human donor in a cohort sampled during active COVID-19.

CDR3 loop: CASSLQGSNSPLHF. In DNA form, the CDR3 reads TGTGCCAGCAGCTTACAGGGCTCAAATTCACCCCTCCACTTT. This chain connects TRBV5-4 to TRBJ1-6; a possible D gene is TRBD1 (6 bases). The CDR3 has 14 residues. CDR1 is SGHNT and CDR2 is YYREEE in the germline V gene (reference sequence). The ends were cut back, 2 bases at V and 7 bases at J, with 10 bases in the middle. Drawing the rest from reference TRBV5-4 and TRBJ1-6, the complete variable domain is ETGVTQSPTHLIKTRGQQVTLRCSSQSGHNTVSWYQQALGQGPQFIFQYYREEENGRGNFPPRFSGLQFPNYSSELNVNALELDDSALYLCASSLQGSNSPLHFGNGTRLTVT.

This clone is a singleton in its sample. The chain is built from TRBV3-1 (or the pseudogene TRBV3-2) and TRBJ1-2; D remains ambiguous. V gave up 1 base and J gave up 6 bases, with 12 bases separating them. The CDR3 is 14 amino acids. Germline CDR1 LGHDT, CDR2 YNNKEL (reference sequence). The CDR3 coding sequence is TGTGCCAGCAGCCAAGGCAGGCAAAGGAATGGCTACACCTTC. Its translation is CASSQGRQRNGYTF.

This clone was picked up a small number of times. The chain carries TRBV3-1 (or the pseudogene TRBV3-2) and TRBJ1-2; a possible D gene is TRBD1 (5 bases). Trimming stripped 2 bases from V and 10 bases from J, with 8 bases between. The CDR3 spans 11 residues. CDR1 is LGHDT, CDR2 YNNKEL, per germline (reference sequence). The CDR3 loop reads CASSQLGPYTF. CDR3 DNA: TGTGCCAGCAGCCAACTGGGGCCCTACACCTTC.

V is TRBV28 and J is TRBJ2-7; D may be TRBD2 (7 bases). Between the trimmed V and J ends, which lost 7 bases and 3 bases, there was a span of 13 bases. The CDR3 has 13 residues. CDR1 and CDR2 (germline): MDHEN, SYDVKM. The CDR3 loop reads CASTLGGGYEQYF. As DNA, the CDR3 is TGTGCCAGCACTCTGGGAGGGGGCTACGAGCAGTACTTC.

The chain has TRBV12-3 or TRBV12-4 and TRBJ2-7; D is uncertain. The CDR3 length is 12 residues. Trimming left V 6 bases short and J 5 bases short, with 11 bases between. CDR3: CASSPVLNEQYF. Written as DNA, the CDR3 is TGTGCCAGCAGCCCCGTTTTAAACGAGCAGTACTTC.

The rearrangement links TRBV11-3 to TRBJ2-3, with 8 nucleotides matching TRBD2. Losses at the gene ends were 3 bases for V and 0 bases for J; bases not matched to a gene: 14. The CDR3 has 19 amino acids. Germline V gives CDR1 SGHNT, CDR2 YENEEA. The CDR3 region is CASSLDDAGGLTSTDTQYF. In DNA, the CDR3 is TGTGCCAGCAGCTTGGATGATGCGGGGGGCTTAACTAGCACAGATACGCAGTATTTT. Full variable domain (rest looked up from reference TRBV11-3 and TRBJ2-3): EAGVVQSPRYKIIEKKQPVAFWCNPISGHNTLYWYLQNLGQGPELLIRYENEEAVDDSQLPKDRFSAERLKGVDSTLKIQPAELGDSAVYLCASSLDDAGGLTSTDTQYFGPGTRLTVL.

CDR3 sequence reads: CASSPRFAGASYNEQFF. CDR3 DNA: TGCGCCAGCAGCCCCCGTTTCGCGGGGGCCTCCTACAATGAGCAGTTCTTC. The chain couples TRBV4-3 to TRBJ2-1; perhaps TRBD2 as D (7 bases). Trimming pared 4 bases from V and 0 bases from J, leaving 16 bases between. Germline V gene lookup returns CDR1 LGHNA and CDR2 YSLEER. The CDR3 runs 17 residues.

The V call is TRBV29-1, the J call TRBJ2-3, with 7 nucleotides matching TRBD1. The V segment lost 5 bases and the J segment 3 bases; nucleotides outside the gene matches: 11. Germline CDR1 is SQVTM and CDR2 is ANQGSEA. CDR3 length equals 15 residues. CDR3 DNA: TGCAGCGTTAGCCTCGGGACAGCTTCGACAGATACGCAGTATTTT. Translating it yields CSVSLGTASTDTQYF.

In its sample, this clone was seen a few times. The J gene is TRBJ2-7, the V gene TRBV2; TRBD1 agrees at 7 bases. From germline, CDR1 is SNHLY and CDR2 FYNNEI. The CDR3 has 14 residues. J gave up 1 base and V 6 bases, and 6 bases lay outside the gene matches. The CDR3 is CASRDRVNSYEQYF. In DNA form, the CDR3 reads TGTGCCAGCAGAGACAGGGTAAATTCCTACGAGCAGTACTTC.

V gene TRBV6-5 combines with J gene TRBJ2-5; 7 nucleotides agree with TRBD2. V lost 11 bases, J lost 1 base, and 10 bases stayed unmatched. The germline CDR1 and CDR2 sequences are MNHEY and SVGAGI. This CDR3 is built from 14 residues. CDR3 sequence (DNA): TGTGCCGGTGGGGGGGAGGAGGCCCAAGAGACCCAGTACTTC. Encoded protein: CAGGGEEAQETQYF.

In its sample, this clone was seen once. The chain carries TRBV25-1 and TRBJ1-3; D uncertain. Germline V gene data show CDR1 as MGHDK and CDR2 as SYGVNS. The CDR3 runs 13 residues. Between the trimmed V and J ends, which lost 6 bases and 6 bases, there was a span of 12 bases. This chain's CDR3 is CASRVPGLNTIYF. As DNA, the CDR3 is TGTGCCAGCAGGGTACCCGGACTAAACACCATATATTTT.

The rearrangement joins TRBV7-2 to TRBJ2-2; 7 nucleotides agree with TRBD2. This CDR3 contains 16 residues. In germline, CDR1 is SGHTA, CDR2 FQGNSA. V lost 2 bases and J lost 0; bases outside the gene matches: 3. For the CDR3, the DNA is TGTGCCAGCAGCTTAATGGGAGGGACGAACACCGGGGAGCTGTTTTTT. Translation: CASSLMGGTNTGELFF.

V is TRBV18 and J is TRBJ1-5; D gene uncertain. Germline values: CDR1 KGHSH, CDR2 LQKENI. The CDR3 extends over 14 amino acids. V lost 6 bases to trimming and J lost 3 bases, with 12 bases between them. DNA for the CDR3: TGTGCCAGCTCGGAGAGTGGCTACAATCAGCCCCAGCATTTT. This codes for CASSESGYNQPQHF. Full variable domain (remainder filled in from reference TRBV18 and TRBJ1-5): NAGVMQNPRHLVRRRGQEARLRCSPMKGHSHVYWYRQLPEEGLKFMVYLQKENIIDESGMPKERFSAEFPKEGPSILRIQQVVRGDSAAYFCASSESGYNQPQHFGDGTRLSIL.